This T cell receptor (beta chain) was profiled in a study of long-term antiretroviral therapy in people with HIV. Study-level points and caveats: In HIV, the repertoires covered a tighter span of CDR3 lengths than in controls. Clones with expansion before ART led the repertoire at all time points.

The V gene lost 3 bases and the J gene lost 4 bases, with 11 bases spanning the gap. CDR1 SGDLS and CDR2 YYNGEE come from the germline V gene. This CDR3 comprises 14 residues. Researchers ran immunoSEQ v3.0 at survey level. Only in-frame clones appear in the TCRdb table, and some are missing; sequencing was by immunoSEQ multiplex PCR. The data contain 40,000 or so clones, around 82% of them seen just once; the ten biggest clones take up over 10%. Comment on this clone: Its antigen is unidentified.

The study used samples holding roughly 0.95-11 million cryopreserved PBMC before DNA extraction. The rearrangement uses TRBV9 and TRBJ1-3; D gene ambiguous. This receptor was identified in a man in his late teens or twenties with HIV. Material: unsorted PBMCs, obtained 0.3 years after starting antiretroviral therapy. The CDR3 is CASSGEGSGNTIYF. Here the CDR3 DNA reads TGTGCCAGCAGCGGGGAAGGGTCCGGAAACACCATATATTTT. The variable domain in full, with the rest retrieved from reference TRBV9 and TRBJ1-3, is DSGVTQTPKHLITATGQRVTLRCSPRSGDLSVYWYQQSLDQGLQFLIQYYNGEERAKGNILERFSAQQFPDLHSELNLSSLELGDSALYFCASSGEGSGNTIYFGEGSWLTVV.